The next 27 T cell receptor beta chains were all read from a single sample in a study of beta chain features in type 1 diabetes. General observations from the study: Among all four CD4+ subsets, Type 1 diabetes patients had TCRB CDR3s that were moderately but significantly shorter.

Their target antigens are unknown. The sequenced template was cDNA made from the entire isolated RNA. The assay was immunoSEQ multiplex PCR, and TCRdb's table has in-frame clones only and misses some. The sample lists roughly 150,000 clones; about 7.8% were seen once. Sample: central memory CD4+ T cells from blood. The receptors derive from a woman in her thirties or forties with type 1 diabetes.

The chain uses TRBV29-1 and TRBJ1-5; 7 bases align to TRBD1. With 6 bases clipped from V and 0 bases from J, the junction kept 5 bases outside the gene matches. This CDR3 comprises 14 residues. Germline CDR1 is SQVTM and CDR2 is ANQGSEA. The CDR3: CSVWDSLSNQPQHF. CDR3 coding DNA: TGCAGCGTATGGGACAGCCTTAGCAATCAGCCCCAGCATTTT.

The chain couples TRBV9 to TRBJ2-5; TRBD2 is a possible D gene (6 bases). This CDR3 contains 16 residues. Germline V gives CDR1 SGDLS, CDR2 YYNGEE. V lost 0 bases, J lost 4 bases, and 16 bases lay in between. CDR3 sequence (DNA): TGTGCCAGCAGCGTAGTTATGGGAGGCCCCTCAGAGACCCAGTACTTC. Translated, it gives CASSVVMGGPSETQYF.

This clone came up a few times. V is TRBV7-2 and J is TRBJ1-4; a possible D gene is TRBD1 (5 bases). Trimming took off 4 bases at V and 3 bases at J, with 9 bases between the two ends. The V gene's germline CDR1 is SGHTA and CDR2 FQGNSA. The CDR3 runs to 14 residues. CDR3 sequence: CASSWGGANEKLFF. As DNA, the CDR3 is TGTGCCAGCAGCTGGGGGGGGGCTAATGAAAAACTGTTTTTT.

The CDR3 bases are TGTGCCAGCAGCCCCCGGACGGGACCGCTAACGGGGGGAGCCCAGCATTTT. Its translation: CASSPRTGPLTGGAQHF. The chain is built from TRBV5-8 and TRBJ1-5, with D perhaps matching TRBD1 (5 bases). Germline V gene lookup returns CDR1 SGHTS and CDR2 YDEGEE. The V gene lost 4 bases and the J gene lost 11 bases, with 28 bases spanning the gap. The CDR3 runs to 17 residues.

This chain uses TRBV5-1 with TRBJ1-1, with D tentatively TRBD1 (5 bases). The V gene's germline CDR1 is SGHRS and CDR2 YFSETQ. The CDR3 runs to 13 residues. Trimming removed 4 bases from V and 6 bases from J, with 13 bases in between. Here the CDR3 DNA reads TGCGCCAGCAGCCCGGACAAGGCTGCTGAAGCTTTCTTT. This gives the protein CASSPDKAAEAFF. The whole variable domain, filled in from reference TRBV5-1 and TRBJ1-1, reads KAGVTQTPRYLIKTRGQQVTLSCSPISGHRSVSWYQQTPGQGLQFLFEYFSETQRNKGNFPGRFSGRQFSNSRSEMNVSTLELGDSALYLCASSPDKAAEAFFGQGTRLTVV.

This clone was observed many times. The gene calls are TRBV2 and TRBJ1-2; TRBD1 aligns across 8 bases. V was pared by 7 bases and J by 8 bases, with 6 bases of the junction left unmatched. CDR3 size: 12 residues. CDR1 is SNHLY, CDR2 FYNNEI, per germline. The CDR3 spells CASTVDRGGYTF. The DNA for the CDR3 is TGTGCCAGCACCGTAGACAGGGGAGGCTACACCTTC.

This clone was detected ten times or more. The chain has TRBV29-1 and TRBJ1-1, with 8 bases fitting TRBD1. The V and J ends lost 6 bases and 5 bases, in that order; junction bases with no gene match: 5. The CDR3 spans 12 residues. In germline, CDR1 is SQVTM, CDR2 ANQGSEA. The CDR3: CSVGTGDTEAFF. The CDR3 bases are TGCAGCGTCGGGACAGGAGATACTGAAGCTTTCTTT.

V is TRBV20-1 and J is TRBJ2-3, with D unresolved. V was clipped by 2 bases and J by 6 bases, with 6 bases between them. The CDR3 is 11 amino acids. Germline CDR1 DFQATT, CDR2 SNEGSKA (reference sequence). The CDR3 DNA is TGCAGTGCTAGACCGGAGGATACGCAGTATTTT. Translating gives CSARPEDTQYF.

This clone appeared a few times. The chain employs TRBV30 and TRBJ2-2, with 8 bases matching TRBD2. Per germline, CDR1 GTSNPN and CDR2 SVGIG (reference sequence). CDR3 length: 13 amino acids. The DNA for the CDR3 is TGTGCTAGCGGGATATATAGGACCGGGGAGCTGTTTTTT. Its protein is CASGIYRTGELFF.

This clone has a handful of counts. The rearrangement links TRBV14 to TRBJ1-4; 8 nucleotides match TRBD1. J was trimmed by 7 bases and V by 2 bases; bases with no gene match: 6. The length of the CDR3 is 15 residues. Looked up from germline, CDR1 is SGHDN and CDR2 is FVKESK. The CDR3 is CASSQTGTGFEKLFF. CDR3 nucleotides: TGTGCCAGCAGCCAAACCGGGACAGGATTTGAAAAACTGTTTTTT.

J is TRBJ1-1 and V is TRBV19; D is uncertain. The CDR3 runs to 14 residues. The germline gives CDR1 LNHDA, CDR2 SQIVND (reference sequence). Trimming took 5 bases from V and 5 from J, leaving 15 bases between them. As DNA, the CDR3 is TGTGCCAGTAGTTCGCAAGGTAGGAGGACTGAAGCTTTCTTT. This sequence encodes CASSSQGRRTEAFF.

This clone was seen a handful of times. This sequence joins TRBV5-1 and TRBJ2-7; TRBD2 matches 10 bases. This CDR3 has 14 residues. From germline, CDR1 is SGHRS and CDR2 YFSETQ. Germline trimming cut 1 base from V and 3 bases from J; bases unmatched to any gene: 1. The CDR3, as DNA: TGCGCCAGCAGCTTGCGGACTAGCGGCTACGAGCAGTACTTC. Translation: CASSLRTSGYEQYF.

This clone occurred a few times. The rearrangement links TRBV10-3 to TRBJ1-1; D is uncertain. V lost 5 bases and J 11 bases, leaving 15 bases between the germline ends. From germline, CDR1 is ENHRY and CDR2 SYGVKD. The length of the CDR3 is 12 residues. The CDR3 coding sequence is TGTGCCATCAGTTTTGAGGGCGCCCGGGCTTTCTTT. Encoded protein: CAISFEGARAFF.

There are a few counts of this clone. The chain uses TRBV28 and TRBJ2-3, with D maybe TRBD2 (7 bases). The CDR3 has 17 amino acids. CDR1 MDHEN and CDR2 SYDVKM come from the germline V gene. V was pared by 5 bases and J by 0 bases, with 18 bases between. The CDR3 sequence is CASSPPSRGASTDTQYF. The DNA for the CDR3 is TGTGCCAGCAGTCCCCCCTCCCGGGGGGCTAGCACAGATACGCAGTATTTT.

There are a few counts of this clone. This chain connects TRBV2 to TRBJ1-3; possible D gene TRBD1, 5 bases. The V gene's germline CDR1 is SNHLY and CDR2 FYNNEI. The CDR3 covers 13 residues. Trimming pared 8 bases from V and 4 bases from J, leaving 12 bases between. The CDR3 nucleotides are TGTGCCAGCTTGCGGGACGCAGGAAACACCATATATTTT. This encodes CASLRDAGNTIYF.

In this sample, this clone turned up a few times. This rearrangement joins TRBV10-3 to TRBJ1-2; D unclear. The CDR3 contains 12 residues. Germline V gene data show CDR1 as ENHRY and CDR2 as SYGVKD. V lost 3 bases and J 2 bases, leaving 4 bases between the germline ends. CDR3 loop: CAISDRNYGYTF. The CDR3 coding sequence is TGTGCCATCAGTGACAGGAACTATGGCTACACCTTC.

This clone appeared a few times. The genes are TRBV28 and TRBJ1-5; 8 bases agree with TRBD1. CDR3 length: 16 residues. The germline CDR1 and CDR2 sequences are MDHEN and SYDVKM. Germline trimming cut 5 bases from V and 3 bases from J; bases unmatched to any gene: 9. CDR3 nucleotide sequence: TGTGCCAGCAGTACCCCGACAGGGGTAAACAATCAGCCCCAGCATTTT. As protein: CASSTPTGVNNQPQHF.

This clone was counted between two and nine times. This chain uses TRBV7-8 with TRBJ2-6; the D gene is possibly TRBD2 (5 bases). The CDR3 is 15 residues long. Trimming removed 2 bases from V and 4 bases from J, with 9 bases in between. Germline values: CDR1 SGHVS, CDR2 FQNEAQ. The CDR3: CASSLLGRGANVLTF. CDR3 DNA sequence: TGTGCCAGCAGCTTACTGGGGAGAGGGGCCAACGTCCTGACTTTC.

This clone turned up a few times. The J gene is TRBJ2-1, the V gene TRBV20-1; D uncertain. The CDR3 is made up of 10 amino acids. The V end was cut by 1 base, the J end by 10 bases, with 5 bases between. Germline CDR1 and CDR2: DFQATT and SNEGSKA (reference sequence). The CDR3 protein is CSARVEEQFF. The CDR3 bases are TGCAGTGCTAGAGTAGAGGAGCAGTTCTTC.

The chain links TRBV19 to TRBJ1-2, with 8 bases fitting TRBD1. The germline V gene has CDR1 LNHDA and CDR2 SQIVND (reference sequence). The CDR3 runs 15 residues. Trimming removed 6 bases from V and 6 bases from J; junction bases left unmatched: 12. CDR3 in DNA: TGTGCCAGTAGCGGCCCCTGGACAGGGAGTGATGGCTACACCTTC. Amino acids: CASSGPWTGSDGYTF.

This clone was counted between two and nine times. The chain has TRBV29-1 and TRBJ2-5, with TRBD1 identical over 9 bases. This CDR3 is built from 13 residues. V lost 8 bases and J lost 4; bases outside the gene matches: 8. Germline V gene lookup returns CDR1 SQVTM and CDR2 ANQGSEA. The CDR3 DNA sequence: TGCAGCCTCCGGGGACAGGGAGTAGAGACCCAGTACTTC. This codes for CSLRGQGVETQYF.

This sequence joins TRBV6-5 and TRBJ1-1, with TRBD1 as a possible D gene (6 bases). CDR3 length equals 13 residues. V lost 7 bases, J lost 7 bases, and 16 bases lay in between. CDR1 is MNHEY, CDR2 SVGAGI, per germline. The CDR3, as DNA: TGTGCCAGCACCGAGGACAGTTTGGGTGAAGCTTTCTTT. Translating gives CASTEDSLGEAFF.

The chain combines TRBV7-2 with TRBJ1-2; D unresolved. V was clipped by 4 bases and J by 6 bases, with 15 bases between them. Germline assignment: CDR1 SGHTA and CDR2 FQGNSA. This CDR3 is 14 amino acids long. CDR3 bases: TGTGCCAGCAGCTCCCGACGGGGAGTCGATGGCTACACCTTC. Protein product: CASSSRRGVDGYTF. Filled out from reference TRBV7-2 and TRBJ1-2, the complete variable domain reads GAGVSQSPSNKVTEKGKDVELRCDPISGHTALYWYRQSLGQGLEFLIYFQGNSAPDKSGLPSDRFSAERTGGSVSTLTIQRTQQEDSAVYLCASSSRRGVDGYTFGSGTRLTVV.

Only a few counts were recorded for this clone. This sequence joins TRBV4-1 and TRBJ2-1; no definite D call. The V gene's germline CDR1 is MGHRA and CDR2 YSYEKL. CDR3 length: 13 amino acids. Trimming removed 4 bases at V and 4 bases at J, with 8 bases between. The CDR3 region has the DNA TGCGCCAGCAGCCCCCCTAGTTACAATGAGCAGTTCTTC. It is translated as CASSPPSYNEQFF.

This clone has just a few counts. The chain has TRBV30 and TRBJ2-7, with 8 positions matching TRBD1. Germline CDR1 GTSNPN, CDR2 SVGIG (reference sequence). The J segment lost 6 bases and the V segment lost 0 bases, leaving 7 bases of the junction unmatched. There are 14 residues in the CDR3. As DNA, the CDR3 is TGTGCCTGGAGTGTTACAGGGGGAACAGTCGAGCAGTACTTC. Protein sequence: CAWSVTGGTVEQYF.

The V and J genes are TRBV27 and TRBJ2-7, with TRBD1 as a possible D gene (5 bases). Germline lookup yields CDR1 MNHEY and CDR2 SMNVEV (reference sequence). The CDR3 runs to 13 residues. V was cut by 6 bases and J by 0 bases, with 9 bases left in between. CDR3 sequence (DNA): TGTGCCAGCAGGGTCCAGGGCTCCTACGAGCAGTACTTC. This translates into CASRVQGSYEQYF.

This clone was detected a few times. The chain is built from TRBV5-1 and TRBJ2-3, with D perhaps TRBD2 (5 bases). This CDR3 is 15 amino acids long. With 4 bases removed from V and 1 base from J, the gap between germline ends came to 13 bases. Per germline, CDR1 SGHRS and CDR2 YFSETQ. CDR3 in amino acids: CASSMEAVGTDTQYF. CDR3 nucleotide sequence: TGCGCCAGCAGCATGGAGGCGGTAGGCACAGATACGCAGTATTTT.